This T cell receptor (beta chain) was profiled in a study of T cells after yellow fever vaccination. After removal of 6 bases from V and 12 bases from J, the junction contained 8 bases not matched to a gene. This CDR3 is 14 amino acids long. In TCRdb, the 5' RACE reads were re-called with MiXCR into one record per CDR3 protein. The profile covers a few hundred thousand distinct CDR3 sequences, with around 12% appearing a single time and 2.5% to 3.5% taken by the ten largest. The TCR originated in a young man who received the YFV17D yellow fever vaccine. J is TRBJ2-1 and V is TRBV12-3 or TRBV12-4; TRBD2 matches 13 bases. Sample: CD4+ T cells sorted from PBMCs, taken 15 days after the yellow fever booster vaccination. As DNA, the CDR3 is TGTGCCAGCAGCGCGGGACTAGCGGGGCCCTGGCAGTTCTTC. This gives the protein CASSAGLAGPWQFF.